A selection of T cell receptor beta chains follows, all from one sample in a study of tissue T cells after allogeneic stem cell transplantation. The method was immunoSEQ multiplex PCR; TCRdb's version includes in-frame clones alone and lacks a portion of them. The repertoire holds tens of thousands of clones, with roughly 90% as singletons. Sequencing used blood, obtained before transplantation. Receptors were obtained from a woman aged 35-75 years who later had graft-versus-host disease after an allogeneic stem cell transplant. Each CDR3 is given with its conserved first and last residue. A D gene is named only where the DNA matches it firmly. Clone sizes are given selectively: once, few, many, or a class where the clone is expanded.

>TRBV11-2|-|-|TRBJ2-1
TGTGCCAGCAGCCCCCTGGGCGATGAGCAGTTCTTC
CASSPLGDEQFF
>TRBV7-7|-|-|TRBJ2-1
TGTGCTAGCAGCTTAGGGCGGGACAATGAGCAGTTCTTC
CASSLGRDNEQFF
>TRBV6-2/TRBV6-3|-|TRBD1|TRBJ2-7
TGTGCCAGCAGTTACGGACAGGAGACCTACGAGCAGTACTTC
CASSYGQETYEQYF
>TRBV19|-|TRBD1|TRBJ1-1
TGTGCCAGTAGTCCCAGGACAGGGGTGAACACTGAAGCTTTCTTT
CASSPRTGVNTEAFF
>TRBV19|-|-|TRBJ1-5
TGTGCCAGCGATAAACAAGGGTTGAGCAATCAGCCCCAGCATTTT
CASDKQGLSNQPQHF
>TRBV15|-|TRBD2|TRBJ2-7
TGTGCCACCAGCGCCCACGGGGTACCGGGGGGATACGAGCAGTACTTC
CATSAHGVPGGYEQYF
>TRBV7-2|-|TRBD1|TRBJ1-1
TGTGCCAGCAGCCTAAACAGGGGCCACACTGAAGCTTTCTTT
CASSLNRGHTEAFF
>TRBV23-1|-|-|TRBJ2-1
TGCGCCAGCAGTCAATTCTCAAACCAGGACTGCTCCTACAATGAGCAGTTCTTC
CASSQFSNQDCSYNEQFF
>TRBV11-3|once|TRBD1|TRBJ2-7
TGTGCCAGCAGCCCTCGGACAGGCTCCTACGAGCAGTACTTC
CASSPRTGSYEQYF
>TRBV6-2/TRBV6-3|-|-|TRBJ2-3
TGTGCCAGCAGTTATCAAATACGCACAGATACGCAGTATTTT
CASSYQIRTDTQYF
>TRBV19|-|-|TRBJ2-6
TGTGCCAGTAATCGGGACGGGTTATACTCTGGGGCCAACGTCCTGACTTTC
CASNRDGLYSGANVLTF
>TRBV3-1/TRBV3-2|-|-|TRBJ2-6
TGTGCCAGCAGCCAAGTCAGGGTTGGGGCCAACGTCCTGACTTTC
CASSQVRVGANVLTF
>TRBV7-2|-|TRBD2|TRBJ2-2
TGTGCCAGCAGCTCGCTGCTACTAGCGGGAGGCGGGGAGCTGTTTTTT
CASSSLLLAGGGELFF
>TRBV7-2|once|-|TRBJ2-1
TGTGCCAGCAGCTCCACGGACCTCAGGGAGCAGTTCTTC
CASSSTDLREQFF
>TRBV5-5|once|-|TRBJ2-1
TGTGCCAGCAGCTTGCGAGGGGACCCCATCTCCTACAATGAGCAGTTCTTC
CASSLRGDPISYNEQFF
>TRBV3-1/TRBV3-2|-|-|TRBJ2-7
TGTGCCAGCAGCCAAGGACAGGTCTACGAGCAGTACTTC
CASSQGQVYEQYF
>TRBV19|-|TRBD1|TRBJ2-7
TGTGCCAGTAGTCCGCGGACAGGGCGCGAGCAGTACTTC
CASSPRTGREQYF
>TRBV3-1/TRBV3-2|-|-|TRBJ1-2
TGTGCCAGCAGCCAAGAGGGGAAGGGCTATGGCTACACCTTC
CASSQEGKGYGYTF
>TRBV27|-|TRBD2|TRBJ2-7
TGTGCCAGCAGTTCCAAACCTAGCGGGAGGGCCTCTTACGAGCAGTACTTC
CASSSKPSGRASYEQYF
>TRBV30|-|-|TRBJ2-3
TGTGCCTGGAGTACCCGGACCACAGATACGCAGTATTTT
CAWSTRTTDTQYF
>TRBV2|-|TRBD1|TRBJ2-7
TGTGCCAGCAGTCAAGGGACAGGCTCCTACGAGCAGTACTTC
CASSQGTGSYEQYF
>TRBV4-3|-|-|TRBJ2-7
TGCGCCAGCAGCCGTGGGATCTACGAGCAGTACTTC
CASSRGIYEQYF
>TRBV7-8|-|TRBD1|TRBJ2-2
TGTGCCAGCAGCTTGGGGGGACAGGGGGCAGGCGGGGAGCTGTTTTTT
CASSLGGQGAGGELFF
>TRBV28|-|-|TRBJ1-1
TGTGCCAGCACAGTGAACACTGAAGCTTTCTTT
CASTVNTEAFF
>TRBV28|-|TRBD2|TRBJ2-7
TGTGCCAGCAGCCACTCGGGGGGGGAAAACTACGAGCAGTACTTC
CASSHSGGENYEQYF
>TRBV5-4|-|TRBD2|TRBJ2-3
TGTGCCAGCACATCTAGCGGGATCACAGATACGCAGTATTTT
CASTSSGITDTQYF
>TRBV6-1|-|-|TRBJ2-7
TGTGCCAGCAGTGATGGTTGGGGTGGACGGGCCGAGCAGTACTTC
CASSDGWGGRAEQYF